Listed here are 4 T cell receptor beta chains from one sample, sequenced in a study of blood T cell repertoires in COVID-19. Here immunoSEQ multiplex PCR was the method, and the copy in TCRdb shows in-frame clones only, minus some. Of around 250,000 clones listed, 70% to 90% are singletons. The sample taken for sequencing was peripheral blood. The source is a man between 60 and 70 years old with acute or convalescent COVID-19.

The genes are TRBV5-1 and TRBJ2-4; 10 nucleotides align to TRBD1. Looked up from germline, CDR1 is SGHRS and CDR2 is YFSETQ. The CDR3 consists of 15 residues. J was trimmed by 8 bases and V by 4 bases; bases with no gene match: 9. The CDR3 DNA follows: TGCGCCAGCAGCACAAGACAGGGGGCGCAGGACATTCAGTACTTC. Residues: CASSTRQGAQDIQYF.

V and J are TRBV6-5 and TRBJ1-5; D not certain. This CDR3 contains 13 residues. Per the germline V gene, CDR1 is MNHEY and CDR2 is SVGAGI. V was shortened by 0 bases and J by 6 bases, with 6 bases between the two germline ends. The CDR3: CASSYSTGQPQHF. The CDR3, as DNA: TGTGCCAGCAGTTACTCGACGGGTCAGCCCCAGCATTTT.

The rearrangement joins TRBV6-1 to TRBJ1-2, with D maybe TRBD1 (6 bases). This CDR3 is 14 amino acids long. Germline-derived CDR1 and CDR2 are MNHNS and SASEGT. The germline V and J ends were trimmed by 2 bases and 5 bases, with 12 bases remaining between them. The CDR3 loop reads CASSERGSVYGYTF. CDR3 DNA sequence: TGTGCCAGCAGTGAAAGGGGGTCTGTTTATGGCTACACCTTC.

This clone has a single count. This chain joins TRBV30 and TRBJ1-4; possibly TRBD1 for D (6 bases). This CDR3 has 16 amino acids. V was cut by 0 bases and J by 6 bases, with 17 bases left in between. Germline-derived CDR1 and CDR2 are GTSNPN and SVGIG (reference sequence). The CDR3 nucleotides read TGTGCCTGGAGTGTAAGCGGGGCGGGGGCGCATGAAAAACTGTTTTTT. Translating gives CAWSVSGAGAHEKLFF.